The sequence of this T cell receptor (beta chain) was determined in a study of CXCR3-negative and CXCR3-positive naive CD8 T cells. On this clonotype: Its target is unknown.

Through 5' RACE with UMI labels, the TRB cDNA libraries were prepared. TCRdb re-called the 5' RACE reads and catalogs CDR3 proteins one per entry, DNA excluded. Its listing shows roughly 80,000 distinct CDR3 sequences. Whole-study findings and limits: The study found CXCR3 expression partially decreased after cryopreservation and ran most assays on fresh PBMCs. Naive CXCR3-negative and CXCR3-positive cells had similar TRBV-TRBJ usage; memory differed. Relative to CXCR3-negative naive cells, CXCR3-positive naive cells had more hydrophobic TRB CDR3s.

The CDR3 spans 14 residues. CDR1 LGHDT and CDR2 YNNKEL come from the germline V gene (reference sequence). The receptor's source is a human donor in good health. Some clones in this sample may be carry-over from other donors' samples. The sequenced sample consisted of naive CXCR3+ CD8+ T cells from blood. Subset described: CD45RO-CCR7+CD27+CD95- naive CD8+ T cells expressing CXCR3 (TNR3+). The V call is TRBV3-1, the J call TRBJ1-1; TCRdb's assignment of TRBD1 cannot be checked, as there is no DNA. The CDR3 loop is CASSRAGQHTEAFF.